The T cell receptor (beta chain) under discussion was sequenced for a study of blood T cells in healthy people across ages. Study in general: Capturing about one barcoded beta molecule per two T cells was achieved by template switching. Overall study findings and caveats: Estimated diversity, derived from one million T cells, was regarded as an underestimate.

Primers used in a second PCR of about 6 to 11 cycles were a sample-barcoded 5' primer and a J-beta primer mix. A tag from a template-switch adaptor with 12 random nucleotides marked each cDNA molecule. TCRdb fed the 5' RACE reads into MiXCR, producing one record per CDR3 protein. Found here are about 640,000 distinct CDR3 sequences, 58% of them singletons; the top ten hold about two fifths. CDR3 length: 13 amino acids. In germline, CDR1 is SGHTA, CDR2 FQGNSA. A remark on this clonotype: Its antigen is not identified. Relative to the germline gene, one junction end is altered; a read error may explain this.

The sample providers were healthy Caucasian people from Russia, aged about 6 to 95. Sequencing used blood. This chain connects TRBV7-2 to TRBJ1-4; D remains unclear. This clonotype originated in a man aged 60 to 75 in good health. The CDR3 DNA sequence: TGTGCCAGCAGCATAGCCAAGAAGGAAAAACTGTTTTTT. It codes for CASSIAKKEKLFF.